These T cell receptor beta chains were read from a single sample in a study of shared clonotypes between healthy human individuals. Clones were sequenced by immunoSEQ multiplex PCR, and TCRdb holds only the in-frame ones, with some missing. The table includes approximately 2,200,000 clones, just over 90% detected once. The sample taken for sequencing was naive CD8+ T cells from PBMCs. The source of these receptors is a young man in good health. Some clones in this sample may be carry-over from other donors' samples. The CDR3 runs from the conserved cysteine through the conserved F or W. D genes are given only for firm matches. The size entry is marked missing in some rows and otherwise reads once, few, many or a size class.

>15|TRBV7-8|TRBJ2-5|NA|NA
CASSLYARAGETQYF
TGTGCCAGCAGCTTGTACGCCAGGGCAGGGGAGACCCAGTACTTC
>16|TRBV9|TRBJ2-5|TRBD2|NA
CASSTGTSGIGETQYF
TGTGCCAGCAGCACGGGGACTAGCGGGATTGGCGAGACCCAGTACTTC
>13|TRBV29-1|TRBJ1-2|NA|NA
CSVDGGAPYGYTF
TGCAGCGTTGACGGGGGGGCCCCCTATGGCTACACCTTC
>15|TRBV7-9|TRBJ2-1|TRBD2|NA
CASSSPMLAGAEQFF
TGTGCCAGCAGCTCACCTATGTTGGCGGGAGCTGAGCAGTTCTTC
>16|TRBV5-1|TRBJ2-5|NA|NA
CASSRSGRRVVETQYF
TGCGCCAGCAGCCGGAGCGGGCGGAGAGTAGTCGAGACCCAGTACTTC
>14|TRBV5-1|TRBJ1-1|TRBD1|few
CASAHGQANTEAFF
TGCGCCAGCGCTCATGGACAGGCGAACACTGAAGCTTTCTTT
>14|TRBV27|TRBJ1-1|NA|NA
CASSFGHMNTEAFF
TGTGCCAGCAGCTTTGGGCACATGAACACTGAAGCTTTCTTT
>13|TRBV4-3|TRBJ1-2|NA|NA
CASSLRRGYGYTF
TGCGCCAGCAGCCTCCGGCGCGGCTATGGCTACACCTTC
>15|TRBV4-1|TRBJ1-2|TRBD1|NA
CASSLIETGEGGYTF
TGCGCCAGCAGCCTTATTGAGACAGGGGAGGGGGGCTACACCTTC
>13|TRBV10-1|TRBJ2-7|NA|NA
CASSESTSYEQYF
TGCGCCAGCAGTGAGTCCACCTCCTACGAGCAGTACTTC
>12|TRBV30|TRBJ1-1|NA|few
CAWSVGRGIAFF
TGTGCCTGGAGTGTAGGGAGGGGAATAGCTTTCTTT
>13|TRBV27|TRBJ2-5|NA|NA
CASSLTVTETQYF
TGTGCCAGCAGTCTTACAGTCACCGAGACCCAGTACTTC
>13|TRBV7-3|TRBJ2-3|NA|once
CASSFIGGPPQYF
TGTGCCAGCAGCTTTATAGGGGGACCCCCGCAGTATTTT
>15|TRBV6-1|TRBJ1-3|TRBD1|NA
CASRAQGHSGNTIYF
TGTGCCAGCAGGGCACAGGGGCATTCTGGAAACACCATATATTTT
>13|TRBV18|TRBJ2-7|TRBD2|NA
CASRTGGEYEQYF
TGTGCCAGCCGGACCGGGGGGGAATACGAGCAGTACTTC
>16|TRBV6-5|TRBJ2-1|NA|NA
CASSYVVGSSYNEQFF
TGTGCCAGCAGTTACGTCGTGGGTAGCTCCTACAATGAGCAGTTCTTC
>12|TRBV28|TRBJ2-3|NA|NA
CASSQVEDTQYF
TGTGCCAGCAGCCAAGTCGAAGATACGCAGTATTTT
>12|TRBV7-6|TRBJ2-1|NA|NA
CASSLGSREQFF
TGTGCCAGCAGCTTAGGGTCCAGAGAGCAGTTCTTC
>16|TRBV27|TRBJ2-1|TRBD2|NA
CASSLLGLAGYNEQFF
TGTGCCAGCAGTCTCCTAGGACTAGCGGGATACAATGAGCAGTTCTTC
>15|TRBV27|TRBJ2-7|TRBD2|NA
CASSLLSSGSYEQYF
TGTGCCAGCAGTTTGTTGTCTAGCGGCTCCTACGAGCAGTACTTC
>14|TRBV27|TRBJ2-7|NA|NA
CASSVIPASYEQYF
TGTGCCAGCTCCGTCATTCCGGCGTCCTACGAGCAGTACTTC
>16|TRBV10-2|TRBJ1-6|NA|NA
CASSEAVTAASSPLHF
TGCGCCAGCAGTGAGGCCGTTACAGCTGCCAGCTCACCCCTCCACTTT
>15|TRBV7-9|TRBJ2-7|NA|NA
CASSLGRGSSYEQYF
TGTGCCAGCAGCTTAGGAAGGGGGAGCTCCTACGAGCAGTACTTC
>12|TRBV5-6|TRBJ2-1|NA|NA
CASSFEDNEQFF
TGTGCCAGCAGCTTCGAAGACAATGAGCAGTTCTTC
>15|TRBV10-2|TRBJ2-1|TRBD2|NA
CASRGIAGTYNEQFF
TGCGCCAGCAGGGGGATAGCGGGAACCTACAATGAGCAGTTCTTC
>16|TRBV2|TRBJ2-7|TRBD2|once
CASSLPPGLAGETQYF
TGTGCCAGCAGTCTCCCACCGGGACTAGCGGGAGAAACGCAGTACTTC
>16|TRBV6-1|TRBJ2-1|NA|NA
CASSEVAGRGHNEQFF
TGTGCCAGCAGTGAAGTAGCAGGTCGAGGCCACAATGAGCAGTTCTTC
>13|TRBV11-1|TRBJ1-3|NA|NA
CASRQGNGNTIYF
TGTGCCAGCAGACAGGGAAACGGAAACACCATATATTTT
>13|TRBV27|TRBJ2-3|NA|NA
CASSLLEGNTQYF
TGTGCCAGCAGTTTATTGGAGGGAAATACGCAGTATTTT
>14|TRBV6-6|TRBJ2-5|NA|NA
CASSPFSGQETQYF
TGTGCCAGCAGCCCGTTTAGCGGCCAAGAGACCCAGTACTTC
>17|TRBV29-1|TRBJ1-3|NA|NA
CSVEDRATYPSGNTIYF
TGCAGCGTTGAAGATAGGGCCACATACCCCTCTGGAAACACCATATATTTT
>13|TRBV27|TRBJ2-7|TRBD2|NA
CASGVSGSYEQYF
TGTGCCAGCGGTGTGAGCGGGAGCTACGAGCAGTACTTC
>15|TRBV11-2|TRBJ2-7|NA|NA
CASSRGTVSSYEQYF
TGTGCCAGCAGCCGGGGGACGGTGAGCTCCTACGAGCAGTACTTC
>14|TRBV4-3|TRBJ2-7|NA|NA
CASSPARGTYEQYF
TGCGCCAGCAGCCCCGCCCGGGGCACCTACGAGCAGTACTTC
>16|TRBV28|TRBJ2-1|NA|NA
CASSMIRRNSYNEQFF
TGTGCCAGCAGTATGATTAGACGAAACTCCTACAATGAGCAGTTCTTC
>17|TRBV7-2|TRBJ2-1|TRBD2|NA
CASSLEVGGSSYNEQFF
TGTGCCAGCAGCTTAGAGGTGGGCGGGAGCTCCTACAATGAGCAGTTCTTC
>16|TRBV4-3|TRBJ2-2|TRBD2|NA
CASSPAEREHTGELFF
TGCGCCAGCAGCCCAGCAGAGCGGGAGCACACCGGGGAGCTGTTTTTT
>14|TRBV9|TRBJ2-7|TRBD1|NA
CASSVGQGTYEQYF
TGTGCCAGCAGCGTTGGACAGGGGACCTACGAGCAGTACTTC
>16|TRBV28|TRBJ2-3|TRBD2|once
CASTHGPSGRTDTQYF
TGTGCCAGCACCCATGGGCCTAGCGGGCGCACAGATACGCAGTATTTT
>14|TRBV6-5|TRBJ2-4|NA|once
CASSEIIAKNIQYF
TGTGCCAGCAGTGAAATAATAGCCAAAAACATTCAGTACTTC
>15|TRBV7-8|TRBJ2-7|NA|NA
CASSLPPDGVLEQYF
TGTGCCAGCAGCCTACCTCCTGACGGGGTTTTGGAGCAGTACTTC
>15|TRBV7-9|TRBJ2-3|TRBD2|NA
CASSSSGTSTDTQYF
TGTGCCAGCAGCTCTAGCGGGACGAGCACAGATACGCAGTATTTT
>15|TRBV4-2|TRBJ2-7|NA|NA
CASSQERDGYYEQYF
TGTGCCAGCAGCCAAGAACGGGACGGATACTACGAGCAGTACTTC
>17|TRBV10-2|TRBJ2-1|TRBD2|NA
CASNPTSISGSYNEQFF
TGCGCCAGCAACCCCACCTCTATTAGCGGGAGTTACAATGAGCAGTTCTTC
>15|TRBV2|TRBJ2-3|TRBD2|NA
CASSEVASGEDTQYF
TGTGCCAGCAGTGAAGTGGCTAGCGGGGAGGATACGCAGTATTTT
>17|TRBV14|TRBJ1-1|NA|NA
CASSPGASPLANTEAFF
TGTGCCAGCAGCCCCGGTGCGTCTCCGTTAGCGAACACTGAAGCTTTCTTT
>15|TRBV19|TRBJ1-1|TRBD1|NA
CASSEHRGRNTEAFF
TGTGCCAGTAGCGAACACAGGGGCCGAAACACTGAAGCTTTCTTT
>17|TRBV7-8|TRBJ2-5|NA|NA
CASSLGIGDFRVETQYF
TGTGCCAGCAGCTTAGGTATTGGGGATTTCAGGGTAGAGACCCAGTACTTC
>16|TRBV6-5|TRBJ1-4|NA|NA
CASSYDSPVAGEKLFF
TGTGCCAGCAGTTACGATAGCCCGGTCGCGGGGGAAAAACTGTTTTTT
>13|TRBV28|TRBJ2-3|NA|NA
CASSLDFTDTQYF
TGTGCCAGCAGTTTAGACTTCACAGATACGCAGTATTTT
>15|TRBV14|TRBJ1-2|TRBD1|once
CASSLDRGPVYGYTF
TGTGCCAGCAGCCTAGACAGGGGTCCTGTCTATGGCTACACCTTC